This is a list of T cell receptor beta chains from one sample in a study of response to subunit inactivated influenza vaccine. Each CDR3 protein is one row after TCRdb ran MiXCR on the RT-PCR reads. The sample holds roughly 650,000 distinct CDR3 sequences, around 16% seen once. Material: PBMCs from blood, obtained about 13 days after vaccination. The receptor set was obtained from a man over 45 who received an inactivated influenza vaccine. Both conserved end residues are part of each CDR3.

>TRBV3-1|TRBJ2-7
CASSRRRWQGLFYEQYF
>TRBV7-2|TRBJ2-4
CASSLGWGVLAKNIQYF
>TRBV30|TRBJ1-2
CAWSVVPYSGYTF
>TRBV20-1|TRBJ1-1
CSAPGTGQTRAFF
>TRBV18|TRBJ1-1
CASAPGNTEAFF
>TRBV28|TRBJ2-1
CASISGSSYNEQFF
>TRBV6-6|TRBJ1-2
CASSKPGGSGYTF
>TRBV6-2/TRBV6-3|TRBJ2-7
CASSPGQETYEQYF
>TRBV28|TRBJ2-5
CASSDGTGLETQYF
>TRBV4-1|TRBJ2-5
CASSQVGTTQETQYF
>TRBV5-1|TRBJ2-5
CASSPYDWGLAGNF
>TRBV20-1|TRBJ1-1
CSARDIEGASTEAFF
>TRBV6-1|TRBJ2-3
CAGDRGLNTDTQYF
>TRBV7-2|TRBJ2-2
CASSLGPPGTITGELFF
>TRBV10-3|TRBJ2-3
CAISEVLGFLADTQYF
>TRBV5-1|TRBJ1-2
CASSLDRGGFGYTF
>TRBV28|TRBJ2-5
CASSRQIRETQYF
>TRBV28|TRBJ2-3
CASSFFGGRTDTQYF
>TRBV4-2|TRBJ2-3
CASSQGNGGRLADTQYF
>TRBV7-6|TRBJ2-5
CASSLRDREQETQYF
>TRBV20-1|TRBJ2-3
CSARVEGLGLTDTQYF
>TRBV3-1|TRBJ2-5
CASSPPGGLVGETQYF
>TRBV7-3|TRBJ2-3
CASSLNAGAGDTQYF
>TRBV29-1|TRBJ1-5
CSVEGQGGNQPQHF
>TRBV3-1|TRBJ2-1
CASSQVYAFQFF
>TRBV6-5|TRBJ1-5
CASSSWDRGSNQPQHF
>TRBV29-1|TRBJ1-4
CSVEGGSGEKLFF
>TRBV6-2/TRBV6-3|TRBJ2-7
CASSYSGTVSYEQYF
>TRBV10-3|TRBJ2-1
CAISESRSGDEQFF
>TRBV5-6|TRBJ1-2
CASSPRGQGGYTF
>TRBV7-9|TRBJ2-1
CASSPRVGGPSYNEQFF
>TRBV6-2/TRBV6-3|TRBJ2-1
CASSSTGWGEQFF
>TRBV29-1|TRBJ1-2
CSVERRDRVYGYTF
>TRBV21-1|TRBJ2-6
CASSKVTSAGANVLTF
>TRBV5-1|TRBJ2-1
CASSLYRTSGGANEQFF
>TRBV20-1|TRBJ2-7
CSAPGQSSYEQYF
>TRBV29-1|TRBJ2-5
CSVQQNYYGGGEETQYF
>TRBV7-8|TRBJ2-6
CASSLVSISGANVLTF
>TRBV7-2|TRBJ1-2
CASPSPDRGYGYTF
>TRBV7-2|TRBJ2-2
CASSRTRIGELFF
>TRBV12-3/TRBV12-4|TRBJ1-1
CASSPGGPGAEAFF
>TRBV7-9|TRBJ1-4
CASSLGVGATNEKLFF
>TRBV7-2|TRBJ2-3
CASSSGPSGGSTDTQYF
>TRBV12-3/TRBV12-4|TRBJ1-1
CASRRTENTEAFF
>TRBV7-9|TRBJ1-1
CASSPGFPEAFF
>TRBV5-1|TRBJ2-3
CASSAGQGKGADTQYF
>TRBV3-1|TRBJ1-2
CASSQEARGNYGYTF
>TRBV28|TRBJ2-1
CASSPEAWTSGRAPNEQFF
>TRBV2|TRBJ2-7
CASAGARTASYEQYF
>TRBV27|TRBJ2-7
CASRPDRGRGEQYF
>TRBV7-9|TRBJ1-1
CASSRTGGFKNTEAFF
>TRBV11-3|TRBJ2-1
CASSLGLKYNEQFF
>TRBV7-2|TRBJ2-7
CASSLGTSGIYEQYF
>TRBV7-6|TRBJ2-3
CASSERDNLRTDTQYF
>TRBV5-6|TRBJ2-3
CASTRGLSFTDTQYF
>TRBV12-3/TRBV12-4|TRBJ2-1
CASSLSGQVNNEQFF
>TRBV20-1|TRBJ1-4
CSARRAVNEKLFF
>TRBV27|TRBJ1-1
CASTQGRGYTEAFF
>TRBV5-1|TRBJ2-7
CASSPGTGRATSEQYF